A single sample gave rise to the 15 T cell receptor beta chains below, sequenced in a study of T cell responses to AZD1222 COVID-19 vaccine. Assay: immunoSEQ multiplex PCR; the TCRdb copy retains only in-frame clones and omits some. The table shows around 100,000 clones, with 80% to 90% occurring only once. The sample was peripheral blood, taken on day 0 of AZD1222 vaccination. The receptors here all came from an adult in good health.

The V and J genes are TRBV7-3 and TRBJ2-3; D is perhaps TRBD2 (6 bases). The CDR3 has 15 residues. The V gene lost 2 bases and the J gene lost 3 bases, with 12 bases spanning the gap. From germline, CDR1 is SGHTA and CDR2 FQGTGA. The CDR3 coding sequence is TGTGCCAGCAGCTTACCAGGCGGAGGGACAGATACGCAGTATTTT. The encoded protein is CASSLPGGGTDTQYF.

The chain links TRBV6-2 or TRBV6-3 to TRBJ2-7; 7 nucleotides align to TRBD1. The CDR3 is made up of 14 amino acids. From germline, CDR1 is MNHEY and CDR2 SVGEGT. The V segment lost 5 bases and the J segment 7 bases; nucleotides outside the gene matches: 11. This CDR3 is CASSTTTGVGEQYF. The CDR3 bases are TGTGCCAGCAGTACCACAACAGGGGTGGGTGAGCAGTACTTC.

The chain recombines TRBV6-2 or TRBV6-3 with TRBJ1-1; the D is unclear. The length of the CDR3 is 13 residues. Trimming took 6 bases from V and 10 from J, leaving 18 bases between them. CDR1 is MNHEY and CDR2 is SVGEGT in the germline V gene. The CDR3 DNA is TGTGCCAGCAGCGATCCCTATAGGACTACAGCTTTCTTT. Translated, it gives CASSDPYRTTAFF.

The V and J genes are TRBV6-5 and TRBJ1-2; D gene uncertain. Looked up from germline, CDR1 is MNHEY and CDR2 is SVGAGI. With 7 bases removed from V and 4 bases from J, the gap between germline ends came to 7 bases. CDR3 length: 11 amino acids. Here the CDR3 reads CASKGPYGYTF. The DNA for the CDR3 is TGTGCCAGCAAGGGTCCCTATGGCTACACCTTC.

The V and J genes are TRBV5-1 and TRBJ1-1; 7 bases are shared with TRBD1. Germline V gene lookup returns CDR1 SGHRS and CDR2 YFSETQ. V was clipped by 5 bases and J by 6 bases; unmatched bases: 13. The length of the CDR3 is 15 residues. The CDR3 reads CASSPDRETRPEAFF. The DNA for the CDR3 is TGCGCCAGCAGTCCAGACAGGGAAACTCGACCTGAAGCTTTCTTT.

The chain couples TRBV5-1 to TRBJ2-7, with 8 bases identical to TRBD1. From germline, CDR1 is SGHRS and CDR2 YFSETQ. J was trimmed by 6 bases and V by 0 bases; bases with no gene match: 8. The length of the CDR3 is 15 residues. The chain's CDR3 is CASSLGTGRYGEQYF. The DNA of the CDR3 is TGCGCCAGCAGCTTGGGGACAGGGAGGTATGGCGAGCAGTACTTC.

The V and J genes are TRBV19 and TRBJ2-5; TRBD1 matches 9 bases. After removal of 5 bases from V and 10 bases from J, the junction contained 5 bases not matched to a gene. Germline CDR1 LNHDA, CDR2 SQIVND (reference sequence). The CDR3 runs to 12 residues. The CDR3 DNA reads TGTGCCAGTAGTTCCGGACAGGGGCTCCAGTACTTC. Protein sequence: CASSSGQGLQYF.

The CDR3 region is CASSFGGGVVGELFF. The CDR3 DNA reads as TGTGCCAGCAGCTTCGGCGGCGGGGTTGTCGGGGAGCTGTTTTTT. This chain uses TRBV7-2 with TRBJ2-2; tentative D call: TRBD2 (6 bases). The V end was cut by 3 bases, the J end by 7 bases, with 15 bases between. Looked up from germline, CDR1 is SGHTA and CDR2 is FQGNSA. The CDR3 length is 15 residues.

This chain uses TRBV6-4 with TRBJ2-3, with D perhaps given as TRBD1 or TRBD2 (7 bases each). Trimming shortened V by 0 bases and J by 3 bases, and 10 bases separated the two germline ends. The CDR3 consists of 15 residues. CDR1 MRHNA and CDR2 SNTAGT come from the germline V gene. In nucleotides, the CDR3 is TGTGCCAGCAGTGACTCGCAGGGGGGGACAGATACGCAGTATTTT. It yields the protein CASSDSQGGTDTQYF.

This clone showed up just once. The rearrangement links TRBV19 to TRBJ2-7, with D possibly being TRBD2 (6 bases). V was pared by 5 bases and J by 5 bases, with 19 bases between. Germline CDR1 is LNHDA and CDR2 is SQIVND (reference sequence). CDR3 size: 15 residues. The CDR3 reads CASSVKSGLSDEQYF. The CDR3 DNA sequence: TGTGCCAGTAGTGTTAAAAGCGGGTTGAGCGACGAGCAGTACTTC.

In the case of this clone: A junction end diverges from the germline sequence, so it may reflect a read error. The CDR3 region has the DNA TGCGCCAGCAGTCAATCTGGGGATCTCGGGGGGCAGCACTTC. Its translation: CASSQSGDLGGQHF. The chain uses TRBV23-1 and TRBJ2-7; possible D gene TRBD2, 7 bases. TRBV23-1 counts as an open reading frame of uncertain function. The CDR3 runs to 14 residues.

J is TRBJ2-2 and V is TRBV6-2 or TRBV6-3; D is unclear. Germline V gene lookup returns CDR1 MNHEY and CDR2 SVGEGT. The CDR3 spans 15 residues. Trimming cost V 6 bases and J 4 bases, with 15 bases left between them. The CDR3 DNA sequence: TGTGCCAGCAGCCCCACACCCCCGGCCACCGGGGAGCTGTTTTTT. It specifies CASSPTPPATGELFF.

In nucleotides, the CDR3 is TGTGCCAGCAGTTACACCGGGACAGCGGATGGGAAGCAGTACTTC. Translation gives CASSYTGTADGKQYF. The rearrangement joins TRBV6-2 or TRBV6-3 to TRBJ2-7; the match to TRBD1 covers 7 bases. The CDR3 is made up of 15 amino acids. Germline CDR1 is MNHEY and CDR2 is SVGEGT. The ends lost 2 bases at V and 8 bases at J; junction bases unmatched: 12.

The V call is TRBV12-5, the J call TRBJ2-2; D not resolved. The V and J ends lost 5 bases and 2 bases respectively, with 12 bases between them. CDR3 length: 15 residues. Germline V gene sequence: CDR1 LGHNT, CDR2 FRNRAP. Here the CDR3 DNA reads TGTGCTAGTGGTAAAGGAACCCCTAACACCGGGGAGCTGTTTTTT. Translated: CASGKGTPNTGELFF.

The gene calls are TRBV5-4 and TRBJ2-2; D gene ambiguous. This CDR3 region has 11 residues. Germline CDR1 reads SGHNT; CDR2 reads YYREEE (reference sequence). V lost 3 bases and J lost 3, with 0 bases in between. CDR3 sequence (DNA): TGTGCCAGCAGCTACACCGGGGAGCTGTTTTTT. It specifies CASSYTGELFF.